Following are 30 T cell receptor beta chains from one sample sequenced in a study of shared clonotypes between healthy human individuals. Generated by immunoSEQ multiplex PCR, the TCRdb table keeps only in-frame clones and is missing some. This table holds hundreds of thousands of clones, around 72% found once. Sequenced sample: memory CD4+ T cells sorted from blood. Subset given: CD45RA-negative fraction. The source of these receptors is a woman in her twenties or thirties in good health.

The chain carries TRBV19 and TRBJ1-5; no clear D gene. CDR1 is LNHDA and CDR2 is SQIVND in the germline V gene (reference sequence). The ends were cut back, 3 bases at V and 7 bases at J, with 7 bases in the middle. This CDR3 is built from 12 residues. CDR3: CASSMGWQPQHF. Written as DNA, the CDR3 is TGTGCCAGTAGTATGGGCTGGCAGCCCCAGCATTTT. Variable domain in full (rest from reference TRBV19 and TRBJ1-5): DGGITQSPKYLFRKEGQNVTLSCEQNLNHDAMYWYRQDPGQGLRLIYYSQIVNDFQKGDIAEGYSVSREKKESFPLTVTSAQKNPTAFYLCASSMGWQPQHFGDGTRLSIL.

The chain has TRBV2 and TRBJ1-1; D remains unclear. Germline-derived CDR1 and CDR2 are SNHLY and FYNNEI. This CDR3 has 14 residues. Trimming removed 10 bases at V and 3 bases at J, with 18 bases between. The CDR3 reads CATTGPSRDTEAFF. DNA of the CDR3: TGTGCCACCACGGGCCCCTCCCGGGACACTGAAGCTTTCTTT.

The CDR3 reads CASSGWTGFIPYEQYF. CDR3 in DNA: TGTGCCAGCAGCGGATGGACAGGGTTTATCCCCTACGAGCAGTACTTC. The gene calls are TRBV11-2 and TRBJ2-7, with TRBD1 matching over 8 bases. Trimming took 5 bases from V and 2 from J; bases not matched to a gene: 11. The CDR3 totals 16 residues. The V gene's germline CDR1 is SGHAT and CDR2 FQNNGV.

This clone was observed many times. The CDR3 DNA sequence: TGTGCCAGCAGCCAAGATCTAGCGGAAGCCTACGAGCAGTACTTC. Residues: CASSQDLAEAYEQYF. This chain connects TRBV4-2 to TRBJ2-7; 7 positions match TRBD2. V was clipped by 0 bases and J by 2 bases; unmatched bases: 4. The CDR3 sequence is 15 residues long. CDR1 is LGHNA, CDR2 YNFKEQ, per germline.

The chain's CDR3 is CAWSEHVMNTEAFF. The CDR3 nucleotides are TGTGCCTGGAGTGAGCATGTAATGAACACTGAAGCTTTCTTT. The chain uses TRBV30 and TRBJ1-1; no firm D call. In germline, CDR1 is GTSNPN, CDR2 SVGIG (reference sequence). The ends were cut back, 1 base at V and 0 bases at J, with 9 bases in the middle. The CDR3 consists of 14 residues.

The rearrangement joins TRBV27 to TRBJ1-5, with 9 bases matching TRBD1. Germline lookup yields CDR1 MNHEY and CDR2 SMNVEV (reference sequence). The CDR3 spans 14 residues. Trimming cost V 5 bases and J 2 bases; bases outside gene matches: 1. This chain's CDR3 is CASSTGGGNQPQHF. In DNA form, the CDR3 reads TGTGCCAGCAGTACAGGGGGCGGCAATCAGCCCCAGCATTTT.

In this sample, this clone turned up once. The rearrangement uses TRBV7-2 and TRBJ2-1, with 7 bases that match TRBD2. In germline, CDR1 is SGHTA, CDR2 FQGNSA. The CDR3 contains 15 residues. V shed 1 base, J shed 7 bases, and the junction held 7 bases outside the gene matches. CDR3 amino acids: CASSLVALAANEQFF. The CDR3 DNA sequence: TGTGCCAGCAGCTTAGTGGCCCTAGCGGCAAATGAGCAGTTCTTC.

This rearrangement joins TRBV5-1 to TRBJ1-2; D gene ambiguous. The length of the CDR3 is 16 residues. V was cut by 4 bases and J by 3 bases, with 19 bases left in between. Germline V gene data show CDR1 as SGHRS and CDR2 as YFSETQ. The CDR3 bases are TGCGCCAGCAGCCCCTTGGATGACCCTGAGGACTATGGCTACACCTTC. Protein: CASSPLDDPEDYGYTF.

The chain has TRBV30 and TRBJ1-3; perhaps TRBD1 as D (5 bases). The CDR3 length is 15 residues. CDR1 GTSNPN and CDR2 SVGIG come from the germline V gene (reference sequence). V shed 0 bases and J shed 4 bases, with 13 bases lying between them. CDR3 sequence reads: CAWSVGQLFGNTIYF. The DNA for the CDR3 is TGTGCCTGGAGTGTGGGGCAATTGTTCGGAAACACCATATATTTT. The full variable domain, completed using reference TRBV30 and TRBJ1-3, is SQTIHQWPATLVQPVGSPLSLECTVEGTSNPNLYWYRQAAGRGLQLLFYSVGIGQISSEVPQNLSASRPQDRQFILSSKKLLLSDSGFYLCAWSVGQLFGNTIYFGEGSWLTVV.

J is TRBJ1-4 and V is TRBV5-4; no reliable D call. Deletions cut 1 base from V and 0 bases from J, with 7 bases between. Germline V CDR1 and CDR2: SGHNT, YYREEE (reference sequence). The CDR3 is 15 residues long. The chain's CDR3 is CASSLSGATNEKLFF. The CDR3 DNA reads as TGTGCCAGCAGCTTGTCAGGAGCAACTAATGAAAAACTGTTTTTT.

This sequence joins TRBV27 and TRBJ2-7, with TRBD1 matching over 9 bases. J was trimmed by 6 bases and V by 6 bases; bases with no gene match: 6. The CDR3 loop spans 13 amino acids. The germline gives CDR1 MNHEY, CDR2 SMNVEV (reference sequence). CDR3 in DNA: TGTGCCAGCAGCAGACAGGGGGTAAGCGAGCAGTACTTC. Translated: CASSRQGVSEQYF.

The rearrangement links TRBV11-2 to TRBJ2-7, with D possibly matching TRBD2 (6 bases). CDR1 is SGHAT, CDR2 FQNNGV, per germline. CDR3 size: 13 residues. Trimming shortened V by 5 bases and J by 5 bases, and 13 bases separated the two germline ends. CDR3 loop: CASSGGVRNEQYF. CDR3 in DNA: TGTGCCAGCAGCGGCGGGGTACGCAACGAGCAGTACTTC. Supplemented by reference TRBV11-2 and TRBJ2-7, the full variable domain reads EAGVAQSPRYKIIEKRQSVAFWCNPISGHATLYWYQQILGQGPKLLIQFQNNGVVDDSQLPKDRFSAERLKGVDSTLKIQPAKLEDSAVYLCASSGGVRNEQYFGPGTRLTVT.

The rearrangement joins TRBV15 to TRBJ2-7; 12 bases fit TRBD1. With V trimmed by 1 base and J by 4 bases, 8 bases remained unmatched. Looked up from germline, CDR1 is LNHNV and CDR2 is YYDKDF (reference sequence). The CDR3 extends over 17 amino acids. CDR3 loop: CATSRVSGTGGRYEQYF. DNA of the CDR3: TGTGCCACCAGCAGAGTTTCCGGGACAGGGGGCAGGTACGAGCAGTACTTC.

The CDR3 DNA reads TGCGCCAGCAGCCAATTTGGGACTAGCGGGGGCCAAGGGGAGCAGTTCTTC. Residues: CASSQFGTSGGQGEQFF. The chain employs TRBV4-1 and TRBJ2-1; 14 bases match TRBD2. V was clipped by 2 bases and J by 10 bases; unmatched bases: 10. The CDR3 extends over 17 amino acids. CDR1 is MGHRA and CDR2 is YSYEKL in the germline V gene.

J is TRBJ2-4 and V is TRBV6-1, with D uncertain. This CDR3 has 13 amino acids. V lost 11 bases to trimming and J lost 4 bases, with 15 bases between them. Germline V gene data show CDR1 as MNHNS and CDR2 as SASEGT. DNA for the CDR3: TGTGCCGGGCTAGACTGGATAAAAAACATTCAGTACTTC. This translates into CAGLDWIKNIQYF.

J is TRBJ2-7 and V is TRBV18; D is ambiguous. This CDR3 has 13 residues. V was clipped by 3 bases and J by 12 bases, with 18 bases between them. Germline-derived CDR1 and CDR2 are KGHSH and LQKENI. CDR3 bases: TGTGCCAGCTCACCGGGTGAAGATCTGATGTCGTACTTC. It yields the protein CASSPGEDLMSYF.

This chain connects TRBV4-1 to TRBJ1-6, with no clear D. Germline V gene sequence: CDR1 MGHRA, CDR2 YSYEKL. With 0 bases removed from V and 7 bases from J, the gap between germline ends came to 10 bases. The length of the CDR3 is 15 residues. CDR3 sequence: CASSQDLPRNSPLHF. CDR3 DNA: TGCGCCAGCAGCCAAGATCTGCCCAGGAATTCACCCCTCCACTTT.

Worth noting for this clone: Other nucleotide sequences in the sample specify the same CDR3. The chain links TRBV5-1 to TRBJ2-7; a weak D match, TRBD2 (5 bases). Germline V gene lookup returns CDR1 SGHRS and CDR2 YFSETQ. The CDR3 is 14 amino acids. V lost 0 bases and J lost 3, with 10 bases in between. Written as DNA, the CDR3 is TGCGCCAGCAGCTTGGAGGTACGGGACTACGAGCAGTACTTC. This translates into CASSLEVRDYEQYF.

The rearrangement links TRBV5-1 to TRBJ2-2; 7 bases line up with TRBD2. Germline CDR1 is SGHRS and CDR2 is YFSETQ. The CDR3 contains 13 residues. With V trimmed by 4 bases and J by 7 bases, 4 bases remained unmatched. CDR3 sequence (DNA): TGCGCCAGCAGCGCCGAGCGGGACGGGGAGCTGTTTTTT. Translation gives CASSAERDGELFF.

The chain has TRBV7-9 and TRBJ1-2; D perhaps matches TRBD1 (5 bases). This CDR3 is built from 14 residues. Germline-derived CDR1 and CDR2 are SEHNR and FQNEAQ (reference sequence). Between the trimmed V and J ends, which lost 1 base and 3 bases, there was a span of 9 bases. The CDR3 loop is CASSLVGRDYGYTF. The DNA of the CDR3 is TGTGCCAGCAGCTTAGTGGGACGGGACTATGGCTACACCTTC.

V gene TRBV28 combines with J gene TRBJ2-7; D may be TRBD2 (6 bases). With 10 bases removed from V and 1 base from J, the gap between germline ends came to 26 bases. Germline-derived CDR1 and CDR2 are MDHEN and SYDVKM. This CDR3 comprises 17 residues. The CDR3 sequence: CAIADLQPWRGSYEQYF. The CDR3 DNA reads TGTGCCATCGCCGATTTGCAACCTTGGCGGGGTTCCTACGAGCAGTACTTC.

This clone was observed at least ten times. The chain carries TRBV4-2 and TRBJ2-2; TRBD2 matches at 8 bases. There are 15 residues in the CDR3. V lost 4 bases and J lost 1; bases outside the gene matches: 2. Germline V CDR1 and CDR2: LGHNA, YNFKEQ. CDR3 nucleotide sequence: TGTGCCAGCAGCCTAACTAGCGGGAACACCGGGGAGCTGTTTTTT. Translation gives CASSLTSGNTGELFF.

The CDR3 region is CSVTPQVSTDTQYF. The CDR3 DNA reads TGCAGCGTCACCCCACAGGTTAGCACAGATACGCAGTATTTT. This chain links TRBV29-1 with TRBJ2-3, with a weak D call TRBD1 (5 bases). The CDR3 is 14 amino acids. CDR1 and CDR2 (germline): SQVTM, ANQGSEA. Trimming took off 6 bases at V and 0 bases at J, with 13 bases between the two ends.

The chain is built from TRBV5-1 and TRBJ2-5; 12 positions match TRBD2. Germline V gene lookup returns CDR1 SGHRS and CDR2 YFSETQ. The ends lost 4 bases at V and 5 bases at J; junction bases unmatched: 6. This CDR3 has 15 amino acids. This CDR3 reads CASSDGLAGRETQYF. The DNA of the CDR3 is TGCGCCAGCAGCGATGGACTAGCGGGAAGGGAGACCCAGTACTTC.

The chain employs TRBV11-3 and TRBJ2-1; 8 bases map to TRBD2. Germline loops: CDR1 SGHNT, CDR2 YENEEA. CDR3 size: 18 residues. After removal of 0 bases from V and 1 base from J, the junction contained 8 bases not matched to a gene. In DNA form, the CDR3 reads TGTGCCAGCAGCTTAGATCCGGGAGGGCCAAGATCCTACAATGAGCAGTTCTTC. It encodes CASSLDPGGPRSYNEQFF.

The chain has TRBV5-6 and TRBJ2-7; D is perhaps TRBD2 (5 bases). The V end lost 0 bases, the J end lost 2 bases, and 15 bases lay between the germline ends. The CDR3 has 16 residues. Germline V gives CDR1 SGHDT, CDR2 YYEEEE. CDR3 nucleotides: TGTGCCAGCAGCTTGGTGTATTGGACTGATACCTACGAGCAGTACTTC. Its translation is CASSLVYWTDTYEQYF.

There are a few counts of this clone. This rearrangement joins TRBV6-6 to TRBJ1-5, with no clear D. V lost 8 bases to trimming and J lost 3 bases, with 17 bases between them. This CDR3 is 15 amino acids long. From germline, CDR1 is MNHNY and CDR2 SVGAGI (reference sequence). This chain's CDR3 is CASGWTASTNQPQHF. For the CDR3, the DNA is TGTGCCAGCGGATGGACGGCAAGTACCAATCAGCCCCAGCATTTT.

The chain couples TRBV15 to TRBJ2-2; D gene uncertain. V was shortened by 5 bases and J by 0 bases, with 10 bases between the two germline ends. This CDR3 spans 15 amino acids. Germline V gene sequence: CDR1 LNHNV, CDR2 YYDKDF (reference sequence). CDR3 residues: CATSSQITNTGELFF. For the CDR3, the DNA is TGTGCCACCAGCTCACAGATAACGAACACCGGGGAGCTGTTTTTT.

Here the CDR3 reads CASSGVAKNIQYF. DNA of the CDR3: TGCGCCAGCAGCGGGGTAGCCAAAAACATTCAGTACTTC. This chain links TRBV5-1 with TRBJ2-4; unclear D gene. Trimming removed 4 bases at V and 0 bases at J, with 5 bases between. This CDR3 region has 13 residues. Germline V lookup: CDR1 SGHRS, CDR2 YFSETQ.

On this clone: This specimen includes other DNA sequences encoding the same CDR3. The CDR3 coding sequence is TGCGCCAGCAGCAGGGACAGTCCCTACGAGCAGTACTTC. The encoded protein is CASSRDSPYEQYF. The chain couples TRBV10-2 to TRBJ2-7, with 7 bases aligning to TRBD1. Germline values: CDR1 WSHSY, CDR2 SAAADI. Trimming cost V 6 bases and J 2 bases; bases outside gene matches: 4. The CDR3 length is 13 residues.